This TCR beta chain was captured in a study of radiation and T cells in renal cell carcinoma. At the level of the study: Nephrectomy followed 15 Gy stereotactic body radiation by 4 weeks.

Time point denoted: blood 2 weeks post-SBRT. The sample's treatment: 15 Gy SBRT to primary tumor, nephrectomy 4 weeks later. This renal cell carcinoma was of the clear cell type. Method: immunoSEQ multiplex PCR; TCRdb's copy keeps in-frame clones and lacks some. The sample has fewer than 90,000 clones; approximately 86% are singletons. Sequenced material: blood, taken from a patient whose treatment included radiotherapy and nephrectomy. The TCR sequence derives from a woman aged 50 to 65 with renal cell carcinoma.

CDR3 loop: CASSFSHKGQETQYF. The CDR3 bases are TGTGCCAGCAGCTTCTCCCATAAAGGGCAAGAGACCCAGTACTTC. V is TRBV5-4 and J is TRBJ2-5; D remains ambiguous. The CDR3 spans 15 residues. The V end was cut by 2 bases, the J end by 2 bases, with 13 bases between. Germline lookup yields CDR1 SGHNT and CDR2 YYREEE (reference sequence).